This T cell receptor (beta chain) stems from a study of blood T cell repertoires in COVID-19. Study-level information: Acute and convalescent COVID-19 specimens originated in the United States, Italy and Spain. T cells, B-cell-depleted T cells, or PBMCs provided the cDNA or gDNA that served as material.

In the original analysis: Reference gene primer amplification yielded estimated nucleated cell counts. The table came from immunoSEQ multiplex PCR; TCRdb's copy has only in-frame clones and leaves some out. D and trimming were read from the DNA, whereas the V and J calls and clone size are those reported in that table. The table shows about 170,000 clones, with approximately 87% occurring only once. This TCR derives from a man aged 18 to 29 with active or convalescent COVID-19. The material sequenced was peripheral blood.

The CDR3 coding sequence is TGTGCCAGCTCACCACCCAGCGGCTTCCAAGAGACCCAGTACTTC. Protein: CASSPPSGFQETQYF. The V call is TRBV18, the J call TRBJ2-5, with a possible D match to TRBD2 (5 bases). The CDR3 is 15 residues long. Germline V lookup: CDR1 KGHSH, CDR2 LQKENI. The ends were cut back, 0 bases at V and 1 base at J, with 9 bases in the middle.